This T cell receptor beta chain comes out of a study of OX40 agonist ivuxolimab in advanced cancers. Study-level points and caveats: CD4+ and CD8+ blood T cells expanded clonally by week 6 at 0.1 to 3.0 mg/kg.

Trimming took off 0 bases at V and 2 bases at J, with 8 bases between the two ends. In germline, CDR1 is SGHNT, CDR2 YYREEE (reference sequence). The CDR3 extends over 14 amino acids. As concerns this clone: Antigen: not known.

Generated by immunoSEQ multiplex PCR, the TCRdb table keeps only in-frame clones and is missing some. The data show roughly 60,000 clones, roughly 82% seen once. V usage is TRBV5-4 and J usage is TRBJ1-2; D perhaps matches TRBD1 (5 bases). The sample here was CD4+ or CD8+ T cells sorted from blood, taken in a trial of the OX40 agonist ivuxolimab. The sequence was obtained from an adult with an advanced solid tumor such as melanoma, head and neck, liver or kidney cancer. The CDR3 sequence: CASSLGGANYGYTF. The CDR3 DNA follows: TGTGCCAGCAGCTTGGGAGGGGCGAACTATGGCTACACCTTC.